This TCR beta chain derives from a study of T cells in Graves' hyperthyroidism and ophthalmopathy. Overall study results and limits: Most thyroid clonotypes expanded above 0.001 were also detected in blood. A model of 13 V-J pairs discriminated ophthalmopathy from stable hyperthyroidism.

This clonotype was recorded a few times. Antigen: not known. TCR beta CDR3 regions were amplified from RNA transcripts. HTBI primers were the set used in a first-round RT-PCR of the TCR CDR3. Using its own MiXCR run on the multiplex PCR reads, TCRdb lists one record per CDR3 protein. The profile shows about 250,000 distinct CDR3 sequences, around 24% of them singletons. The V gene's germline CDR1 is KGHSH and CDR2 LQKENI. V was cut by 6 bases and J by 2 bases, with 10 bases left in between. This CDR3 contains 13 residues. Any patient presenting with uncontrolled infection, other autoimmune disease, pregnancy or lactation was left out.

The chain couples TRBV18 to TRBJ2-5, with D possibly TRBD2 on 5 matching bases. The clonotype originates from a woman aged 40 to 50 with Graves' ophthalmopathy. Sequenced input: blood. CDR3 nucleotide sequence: TGTGCCAGCTCGGACGGGGTACAAGAGACCCAGTACTTC. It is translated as CASSDGVQETQYF.